This T cell receptor (beta chain) was obtained from a study of CD4 and CD8 cells across lung adenocarcinoma regions. Each CDR3 protein is one row after TCRdb ran MiXCR on the PCR reads. Of some 20,000 distinct CDR3 sequences listed, around 50% were seen once; the top ten hold roughly a quarter. This clonotype was recorded a few times. Localized lung adenocarcinoma, a non-small cell lung cancer, affected the donors. V lost 0 bases, J lost 4 bases, and 12 bases lay in between. This CDR3 region has 15 residues. Germline V CDR1 and CDR2: MNHEY, SVGAGI. The chain carries TRBV6-5 and TRBJ1-2; tentative D call: TRBD1 (6 bases). The receptor was isolated from a female donor with lung adenocarcinoma. The CD4 and CD8 labels of this study may be unreliable. The sequencing input was CD8+ T cells from the center of a lung tumor. CDR3 bases: TGTGCCAGCAGTTACTCAACAGGGCGCTCCTATGGCTACACCTTC. It codes for CASSYSTGRSYGYTF.